This record looks at one TCR beta chain sequence and its context. RNA was extracted with the RNeasy kit, and a quantity of about 0.45 to 1 ug was reverse transcribed using random hexamers. TCRdb re-derived calls from the immunoSEQ multiplex PCR reads in MiXCR, one entry per CDR3 protein. Here the sample spans roughly 88,000 distinct CDR3 sequences, about 96% being singletons. The record originates from a study of CD8 T cells in Susac syndrome. This CDR3 contains 16 residues. V dropped 0 bases and J dropped 0 bases, with 9 bases sitting between them. Germline assignment: CDR1 LGHDT and CDR2 YNNKEL (reference sequence).

V usage is TRBV3-1 and J usage is TRBJ1-3; D gene ambiguous. The sample comprised CD8+ T cells from PBMCs. The source is a human donor with Susac syndrome. This CDR3 is CASSQDHWTSGNTIYF. In DNA form, the CDR3 reads TGTGCCAGCAGCCAAGATCACTGGACCTCTGGAAACACCATATATTTT.